The next 30 T cell receptor beta chains were all read from a single sample in a study of regulatory T cells. The primer mix had 52 TRBV and 13 TRBJ primers. The method was immunoSEQ multiplex PCR; TCRdb's version includes in-frame clones alone and lacks a portion of them. The sample has 20,000 to 25,000 clones, over 85% seen once; the top ten hold roughly 3.5%. The sample comprised CD8+ T cells sorted from blood. The receptors derive from a child aged 2-15 years with CD3G deficiency.

The chain is built from TRBV28 and TRBJ2-5; D unclear. With the DNA end fitting TRBJ2-7 better, the J assignment may be wrong. There are 14 residues in the CDR3. Germline CDR1 reads MDHEN; CDR2 reads SYDVKM. The CDR3 nucleotides are TGTGCCAGCAGTTTAACGGCTCTTGCCGACGAGCAGTACTTC. Translating it yields CASSLTALADEQYF.

The V call is TRBV28, the J call TRBJ2-1, with D unresolved. There are 13 residues in the CDR3. The ends were cut back, 3 bases at V and 10 bases at J, with 13 bases in the middle. Germline V gives CDR1 MDHEN, CDR2 SYDVKM. CDR3 bases: TGTGCCAGCAGTTTTTCAGACCGATCGGAGCAGTTCTTC. Translation: CASSFSDRSEQFF.

V and J are TRBV28 and TRBJ1-1; no reliable D call. V dropped 5 bases and J dropped 7 bases, with 14 bases sitting between them. The CDR3 has 13 amino acids. Germline CDR1 and CDR2: MDHEN and SYDVKM. The CDR3: CASSPPNGVEAFF. In DNA form, the CDR3 reads TGTGCCAGCAGTCCCCCCAACGGGGTTGAAGCTTTCTTT.

The V call is TRBV6-1, the J call TRBJ1-1, with a tentative D call TRBD1 (6 bases). V dropped 7 bases and J dropped 3 bases, with 12 bases sitting between them. Germline CDR1 and CDR2: MNHNS and SASEGT. The CDR3 is made up of 13 amino acids. The CDR3 reads CASMPQGYTEAFF. DNA of the CDR3: TGTGCCAGCATGCCTCAGGGGTACACTGAAGCTTTCTTT.

This clone occurred once. The chain is built from TRBV7-9 and TRBJ1-5; 7 bases are shared with TRBD1. With 6 bases clipped from V and 6 bases from J, the junction kept 8 bases outside the gene matches. The CDR3 loop spans 14 amino acids. Germline loops: CDR1 SEHNR, CDR2 FQNEAQ (reference sequence). Here the CDR3 reads CASSLTGDGQPQHF. The CDR3 DNA is TGTGCCAGCAGTTTAACAGGGGATGGTCAGCCCCAGCATTTT. Full variable domain (remainder filled in from reference TRBV7-9 and TRBJ1-5): DTGVSQNPRHKITKRGQNVTFRCDPISEHNRLYWYRQTLGQGPEFLTYFQNEAQLEKSRLLSDRFSAERPKGSFSTLEIQRTEQGDSAMYLCASSLTGDGQPQHFGDGTRLSIL.

The chain links TRBV28 to TRBJ2-5; 7 positions agree with TRBD1. The assigned J gene may be wrong: the sequence end matches TRBJ2-7 better. The CDR3 spans 13 residues. CDR1 MDHEN and CDR2 SYDVKM come from the germline V gene. The CDR3 spells CASSRQGVDEQYF. The CDR3 DNA reads TGTGCCAGCAGCCGACAGGGCGTCGACGAGCAGTACTTC.

This chain uses TRBV7-9 with TRBJ2-7; possibly TRBD1 or TRBD2 for D (5 bases each). V gave up 5 bases and J gave up 5 bases, with 13 bases separating them. Per the germline V gene, CDR1 is SEHNR and CDR2 is FQNEAQ (reference sequence). This CDR3 is 13 amino acids long. In DNA, the CDR3 is TGTGCCAGCAGCCGGGACCCCTTGGACGAGCAGTACTTC. The encoded protein is CASSRDPLDEQYF.

The chain couples TRBV28 to TRBJ2-7, with D unclear. The germline CDR1 and CDR2 sequences are MDHEN and SYDVKM. The CDR3 is 14 amino acids. Between the trimmed V and J ends, which lost 3 bases and 4 bases, there was a span of 13 bases. DNA of the CDR3: TGTGCCAGCAGTTTGTTGGCAGGACGATACGAGCAGTACTTC. It encodes CASSLLAGRYEQYF.

The chain joins TRBV28 to TRBJ2-7; D is possibly TRBD2 (6 bases). Germline values: CDR1 MDHEN, CDR2 SYDVKM. V lost 5 bases to trimming and J lost 5 bases, with 16 bases between them. The CDR3 covers 14 residues. The CDR3 region has the DNA TGTGCCAGCAGTATCCGGGGGAGCCCCAACGAGCAGTACTTC. This sequence encodes CASSIRGSPNEQYF.

This chain connects TRBV10-1 to TRBJ2-7, with D unresolved. CDR1 WNHNN and CDR2 SYGVQD come from the germline V gene (reference sequence). The CDR3 runs 11 residues. The germline V and J ends were trimmed by 7 bases and 3 bases, with 7 bases remaining between them. The CDR3 spells CASINYYEQYF. CDR3 in DNA: TGCGCCAGCATCAACTACTACGAGCAGTACTTC.

The chain links TRBV7-6 to TRBJ2-5; D gene unclear. CDR3 size: 15 residues. Germline V gene lookup returns CDR1 SGHVS and CDR2 FNYEAQ. V shed 1 base and J shed 5 bases, with 14 bases lying between them. The CDR3 sequence is CASSLGATPWETQYF. DNA of the CDR3: TGTGCCAGCAGCTTAGGTGCCACGCCATGGGAGACCCAGTACTTC. Full variable domain (outside the CDR3, taken from reference TRBV7-6 and TRBJ2-5): GAGVSQSPRYKVTKRGQDVALRCDPISGHVSLYWYRQALGQGPEFLTYFNYEAQQDKSGLPNDRFSAERPEGSISTLTIQRTEQRDSAMYRCASSLGATPWETQYFGPGTRLLVL.

V and J are TRBV28 and TRBJ2-7; D is perhaps TRBD2 (6 bases). V dropped 4 bases and J dropped 3 bases, with 16 bases sitting between them. The germline CDR1 and CDR2 sequences are MDHEN and SYDVKM. The CDR3 totals 15 residues. This CDR3 is CASSSKTGVSYEQYF. CDR3 nucleotides: TGTGCCAGCAGTTCAAAGACGGGAGTAAGCTACGAGCAGTACTTC.

The chain has TRBV7-3 and TRBJ2-1, with D hard to call. Trimming took 11 bases from V and 4 from J, leaving 15 bases between them. CDR3 length: 13 residues. CDR1 and CDR2 (germline): SGHTA, FQGTGA. DNA of the CDR3: TGTGCCTCGAGGCCCTTAGGATACAATGAGCAGTTCTTC. It codes for CASRPLGYNEQFF. The variable domain in full, completed from reference TRBV7-3 and TRBJ2-1, reads GAGVSQTPSNKVTEKGKYVELRCDPISGHTALYWYRQSLGQGPEFLIYFQGTGAADDSGLPNDRFFAVRPEGSVSTLKIQRTERGDSAVYLCASRPLGYNEQFFGPGTRLTVL.

The V and J genes are TRBV7-9 and TRBJ2-7, with D unclear. This CDR3 contains 15 residues. CDR1 SEHNR and CDR2 FQNEAQ come from the germline V gene (reference sequence). The V end was cut by 3 bases, the J end by 0 bases, with 12 bases between. CDR3 protein: CASSLGNWDSYEQYF. The CDR3 DNA is TGTGCCAGCAGCTTGGGCAATTGGGACTCCTACGAGCAGTACTTC.

Here the CDR3 DNA reads TGTGCCAGCACCGAGGGGACTGGCCCCTACGAGCAGTACTTC. The encoded protein is CASTEGTGPYEQYF. J is TRBJ2-7 and V is TRBV28; TRBD2 might be the D (6 bases). V was trimmed by 7 bases and J by 2 bases, leaving 15 bases between them. CDR1 and CDR2 (germline): MDHEN, SYDVKM. The CDR3 contains 14 residues. Full variable domain (missing parts from reference TRBV28 and TRBJ2-7): DVKVTQSSRYLVKRTGEKVFLECVQDMDHENMFWYRQDPGLGLRLIYFSYDVKMKEKGDIPEGYSVSREKKERFSLILESASTNQTSMYLCASTEGTGPYEQYFGPGTRLTVT.

The V gene is TRBV7-9, the J gene TRBJ2-3, with 12 nucleotides matching TRBD1. V was pared by 4 bases and J by 4 bases, with 6 bases of the junction left unmatched. The CDR3 runs to 16 residues. Germline loops: CDR1 SEHNR, CDR2 FQNEAQ (reference sequence). CDR3 sequence reads: CASSSTGTGGADTQYF. The CDR3, as DNA: TGTGCCAGCAGCTCGACCGGGACAGGGGGCGCAGATACGCAGTATTTT.

The chain carries TRBV28 and TRBJ2-7, with a weak D call TRBD2 (5 bases). CDR3 length: 14 amino acids. Germline CDR1 reads MDHEN; CDR2 reads SYDVKM. V lost 5 bases and J lost 2, with 13 bases in between. The CDR3 region has the DNA TGTGCCAGCAGTGAGGGCGAACTCCCCTACGAGCAGTACTTC. Protein product: CASSEGELPYEQYF.

This clone was counted a single time. V and J are TRBV27 and TRBJ2-1, with TRBD1 identical over 7 bases. V trimming: 4 bases; J trimming: 10 bases; junction bases outside the gene matches: 4. The germline V gene encodes CDR1 MNHEY and CDR2 SMNVEV (reference sequence). This CDR3 spans 12 amino acids. The CDR3 DNA sequence: TGTGCCAGCAGTTCACAGGGGACCGAGCAGTTCTTC. Translation gives CASSSQGTEQFF.

This sequence joins TRBV27 and TRBJ2-7; the match to TRBD2 covers 10 bases. J lost 2 bases, V lost 5 bases, and 3 bases had no gene match. The CDR3 consists of 14 residues. CDR1 and CDR2 (germline): MNHEY, SMNVEV (reference sequence). The CDR3 DNA reads as TGTGCCAGCAGTCCAGGGACTAGCGCCTACGAGCAGTACTTC. This sequence encodes CASSPGTSAYEQYF.

V is TRBV7-2 and J is TRBJ2-7, with D unresolved. This CDR3 contains 14 residues. Looked up from germline, CDR1 is SGHTA and CDR2 is FQGNSA. V shed 1 base and J shed 4 bases, with 11 bases lying between them. This chain's CDR3 is CASSLGAAGYEQYF. CDR3 sequence (DNA): TGTGCCAGCAGCTTAGGGGCCGCTGGGTACGAGCAGTACTTC.

This chain uses TRBV10-3 with TRBJ2-3, with TRBD2 matching over 10 bases. With V trimmed by 3 bases and J by 0 bases, 9 bases remained unmatched. The CDR3 loop spans 18 amino acids. From germline, CDR1 is ENHRY and CDR2 SYGVKD. The CDR3 bases are TGTGCCATCAGTGAAGGGCTAGCGGGAGCTTCTAGCACAGATACGCAGTATTTT. It codes for CAISEGLAGASSTDTQYF.

The chain is built from TRBV6-1 and TRBJ2-1; possible D gene TRBD2, 6 bases. V gave up 3 bases and J gave up 5 bases, with 11 bases separating them. This CDR3 contains 14 residues. Germline V lookup: CDR1 MNHNS, CDR2 SASEGT. In DNA, the CDR3 is TGTGCCAGCAGTGATAAGGGACTGCACAATGAGCAGTTCTTC. This encodes CASSDKGLHNEQFF.

The J gene is TRBJ2-3, the V gene TRBV28; perhaps TRBD1 as D (5 bases). Germline V CDR1 and CDR2: MDHEN, SYDVKM. V was shortened by 6 bases and J by 3 bases, with 19 bases between the two germline ends. This CDR3 is 16 amino acids long. In nucleotides, the CDR3 is TGTGCCAGCAGCATTTATCGACAGAACCAAACAGATACGCAGTATTTT. Protein: CASSIYRQNQTDTQYF.

The chain joins TRBV7-3 to TRBJ2-4; possible D gene TRBD1, 6 bases. Germline V lookup: CDR1 SGHTA, CDR2 FQGTGA. The CDR3 runs 14 residues. Trimming shortened V by 7 bases and J by 3 bases, and 13 bases separated the two germline ends. Written as DNA, the CDR3 is TGTGCCAGCAACCGGGACATGGGCAAAAACATTCAGTACTTC. Translation gives CASNRDMGKNIQYF.

This clone appeared a few times. The chain combines TRBV14 with TRBJ2-7, with TRBD2 matching over 14 bases. CDR1 SGHDN and CDR2 FVKESK come from the germline V gene. This CDR3 region has 13 residues. Trimming at V came to 8 bases and at J to 4 bases, leaving 1 base not matched to a gene. The CDR3 loop reads CASGTSGSYEQYF. CDR3 DNA: TGTGCCAGCGGGACTAGCGGGAGTTACGAGCAGTACTTC.

The gene calls are TRBV5-1 and TRBJ1-1; D perhaps matches TRBD1 (5 bases). The CDR3 has 14 amino acids. Germline loops: CDR1 SGHRS, CDR2 YFSETQ. Trimming removed 0 bases from V and 1 base from J, with 7 bases in between. For the CDR3, the DNA is TGCGCCAGCAGCTTGGGGGGACCGAACACTGAAGCTTTCTTT. As protein: CASSLGGPNTEAFF.

The J gene is TRBJ2-1, the V gene TRBV6-1, with D perhaps TRBD2 (5 bases). The length of the CDR3 is 13 residues. CDR1 and CDR2 (germline): MNHNS, SASEGT. V was trimmed by 3 bases and J by 8 bases, leaving 11 bases between them. CDR3 sequence (DNA): TGTGCCAGCAGTGAGGGCCCGCGGGATGAGCAGTTCTTC. Its protein product is CASSEGPRDEQFF.

The rearrangement uses TRBV28 and TRBJ2-7; D gene ambiguous. The CDR3 totals 13 residues. Trimming removed 2 bases at V and 5 bases at J, with 10 bases between. The germline CDR1 and CDR2 sequences are MDHEN and SYDVKM. This CDR3 reads CASSLVWENEQYF. The CDR3 DNA reads TGTGCCAGCAGTTTAGTGTGGGAAAACGAGCAGTACTTC. The full variable domain, with the rest looked up from reference TRBV28 and TRBJ2-7, is DVKVTQSSRYLVKRTGEKVFLECVQDMDHENMFWYRQDPGLGLRLIYFSYDVKMKEKGDIPEGYSVSREKKERFSLILESASTNQTSMYLCASSLVWENEQYFGPGTRLTVT.

This rearrangement joins TRBV4-1 to TRBJ1-4, with TRBD1 matching over 8 bases. Germline CDR1 is MGHRA and CDR2 is YSYEKL. This CDR3 has 21 amino acids. V trimming: 4 bases; J trimming: 8 bases; junction bases outside the gene matches: 27. CDR3: CASSLLVCIWVGGQGGEKLFF. CDR3 DNA: TGCGCCAGCAGCCTCCTCGTCTGTATCTGGGTGGGCGGACAGGGAGGCGAAAAACTGTTTTTT.

The chain couples TRBV19 to TRBJ2-2, with TRBD2 matching over 9 bases. Germline V gene sequence: CDR1 LNHDA, CDR2 SQIVND (reference sequence). The V gene end was trimmed by 3 bases and the J gene end by 4 bases; junction bases not matched to a gene: 3. The CDR3 is 15 amino acids. In DNA form, the CDR3 reads TGTGCCAGTAGTATTAGCGGGAGCGGCACCGGGGAGCTGTTTTTT. It specifies CASSISGSGTGELFF. Full variable domain (outside the CDR3, taken from reference TRBV19 and TRBJ2-2): DGGITQSPKYLFRKEGQNVTLSCEQNLNHDAMYWYRQDPGQGLRLIYYSQIVNDFQKGDIAEGYSVSREKKESFPLTVTSAQKNPTAFYLCASSISGSGTGELFFGEGSRLTVL.